This paragraph covers one TCR beta chain sequence. Its antigen remains unknown. The sample originates from a study of cytomegalovirus exposure and HLA in healthy donors. As for the study in general: Across a few hundred genotyped donors, about 86% landed in the Caucasian-associated ancestry cluster. General study points: It was shown in a later analysis that HLA-associated TCR beta chains were more clonally expanded than other, equally common chains. Later analysis showed most CMV-associated TCR beta chains appearing HLA-restricted. Analysis performed later found 15,000 or so TCR beta sequences associated with HLA alleles at 0.05 false discovery rate.

The PCR had 60 Vbeta and 13 Jbeta primers. Profiling relied on immunoSEQ multiplex PCR, and the TCRdb table lists in-frame clones only, not all of them. Seen here are around 130,000 clones, 75% to 90% observed once, and the top ten hold 3% to 4%. This CDR3 has 15 residues. CDR1 and CDR2 from the germline V gene are SGHNT and YENEEA. V dropped 0 bases and J dropped 1 base, with 9 bases sitting between them. This clonotype was obtained from a male donor in good health and CMV-seronegative. Sequenced: PBMCs. The chain joins TRBV11-3 to TRBJ1-1; no reliable D call. CDR3 region: CASSLDQARNTEAFF. Here the CDR3 DNA reads TGTGCCAGCAGCTTAGATCAGGCAAGGAACACTGAAGCTTTCTTT.